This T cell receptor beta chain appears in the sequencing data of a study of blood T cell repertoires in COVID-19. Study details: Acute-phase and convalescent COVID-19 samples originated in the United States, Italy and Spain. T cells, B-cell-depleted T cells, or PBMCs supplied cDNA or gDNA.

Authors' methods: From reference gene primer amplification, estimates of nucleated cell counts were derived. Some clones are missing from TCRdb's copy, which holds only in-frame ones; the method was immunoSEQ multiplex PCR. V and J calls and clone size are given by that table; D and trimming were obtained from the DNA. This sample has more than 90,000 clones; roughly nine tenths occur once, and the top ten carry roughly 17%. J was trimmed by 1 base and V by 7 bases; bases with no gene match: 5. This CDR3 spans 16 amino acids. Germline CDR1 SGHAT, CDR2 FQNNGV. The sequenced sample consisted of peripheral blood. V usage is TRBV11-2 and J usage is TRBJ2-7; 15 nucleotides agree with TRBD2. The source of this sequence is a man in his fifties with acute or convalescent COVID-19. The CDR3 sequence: CASTGTSGGPSYEQYF. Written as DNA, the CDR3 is TGTGCCAGCACCGGGACTAGCGGGGGGCCTTCCTACGAGCAGTACTTC.